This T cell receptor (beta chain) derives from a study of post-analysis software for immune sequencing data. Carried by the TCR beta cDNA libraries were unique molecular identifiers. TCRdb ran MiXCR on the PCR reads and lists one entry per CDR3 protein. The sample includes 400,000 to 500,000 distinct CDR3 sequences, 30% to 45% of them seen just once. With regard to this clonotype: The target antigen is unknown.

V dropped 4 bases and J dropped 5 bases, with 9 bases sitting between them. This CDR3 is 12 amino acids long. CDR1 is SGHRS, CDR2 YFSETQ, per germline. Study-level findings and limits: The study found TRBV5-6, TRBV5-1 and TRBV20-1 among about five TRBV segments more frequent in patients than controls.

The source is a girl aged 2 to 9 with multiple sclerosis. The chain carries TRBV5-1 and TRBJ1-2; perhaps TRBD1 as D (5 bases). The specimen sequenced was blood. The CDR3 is CASSDSLYGYTF. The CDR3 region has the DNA TGCGCCAGCAGCGACAGTCTGTATGGCTACACCTTC.